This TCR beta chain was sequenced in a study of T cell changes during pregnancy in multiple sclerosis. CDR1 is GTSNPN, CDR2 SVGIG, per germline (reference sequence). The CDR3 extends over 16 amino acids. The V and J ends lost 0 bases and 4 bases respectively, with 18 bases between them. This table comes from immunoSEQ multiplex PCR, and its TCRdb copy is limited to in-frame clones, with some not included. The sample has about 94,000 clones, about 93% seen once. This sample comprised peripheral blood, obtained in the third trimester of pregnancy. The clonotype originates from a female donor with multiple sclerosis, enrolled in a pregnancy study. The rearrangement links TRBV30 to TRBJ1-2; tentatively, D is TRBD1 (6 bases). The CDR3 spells CAWSVSWGLPSYGYTF. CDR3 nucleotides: TGTGCCTGGAGTGTATCATGGGGGCTCCCTTCCTATGGCTACACCTTC. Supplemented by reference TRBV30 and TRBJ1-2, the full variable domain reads SQTIHQWPATLVQPVGSPLSLECTVEGTSNPNLYWYRQAAGRGLQLLFYSVGIGQISSEVPQNLSASRPQDRQFILSSKKLLLSDSGFYLCAWSVSWGLPSYGYTFGSGTRLTVV.